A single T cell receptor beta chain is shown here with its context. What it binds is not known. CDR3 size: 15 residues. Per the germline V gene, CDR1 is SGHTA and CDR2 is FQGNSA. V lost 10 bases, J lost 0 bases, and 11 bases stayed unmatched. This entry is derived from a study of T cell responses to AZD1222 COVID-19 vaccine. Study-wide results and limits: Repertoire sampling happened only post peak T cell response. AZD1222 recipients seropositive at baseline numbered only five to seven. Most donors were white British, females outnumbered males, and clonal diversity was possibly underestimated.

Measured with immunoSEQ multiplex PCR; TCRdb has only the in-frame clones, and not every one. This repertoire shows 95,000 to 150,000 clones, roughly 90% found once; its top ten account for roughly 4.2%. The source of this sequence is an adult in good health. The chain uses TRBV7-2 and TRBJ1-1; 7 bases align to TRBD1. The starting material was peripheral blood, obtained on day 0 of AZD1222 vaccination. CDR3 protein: CATRGTESMNTEAFF. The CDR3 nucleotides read TGTGCCACCCGTGGGACAGAAAGCATGAACACTGAAGCTTTCTTT.